The present TCR beta chain was sequenced within a study of radiation and T cells in renal cell carcinoma (dated by TCRdb to 2018 to 2021). In terms of the full investigation: The samples were obtained from a clinical trial, where primary renal cell carcinomas were treated with 15 Gy stereotactic body radiation therapy and then removed by nephrectomy 4 weeks afterward. In total, 50 to 60 samples underwent TCR beta sequencing: approximately 26 tumors plus 27 peripheral blood samples. Across all 53 samples, 4,016,671 unique CDR3 nucleotide sequences encoding about 2.4 million unique CDR3 amino acid sequences were identified. Study-wide findings and limitations: Because no pretreatment tumor biopsies were available, whether clonotypes were present in the tumor at baseline could not be determined. Effects of radiation dose or scheduling on the TCR repertoire could not be addressed with the single-armed trial design. An increase in top tumor clonotypes in blood was observed from baseline to 2 weeks post-radiation, followed by contraction by 4 weeks, which was taken to suggest transient expansion of tumor-resident clones. Blood repertoire dynamics were not followed beyond 4 weeks after treatment.

TCR beta libraries were generated from genomic DNA with the immunoSEQ kit, following the manufacturer's recommendations. To prepare libraries, a first multiplex PCR with proprietary primers was run, followed by a second PCR that added unique barcodes, and a bead cleanup was done after each round. A kit-provided positive control reaction and a negative control reaction were included in every sample batch. The final libraries were assessed on an Agilent 4200 TapeStation D1000 ScreenTape, pooled by volume, and quantified by qPCR. Sequencing ran on an Illumina NextSeq500 with a MidOutput 150-cycle cartridge, using 156 Read1 and 15 Index1 cycles with kit custom primers. The pooled library was loaded at approximately 1 pM with a roughly 20% PhiX control spike-in. In the source study's methods: Vendor-processed data were analyzed in R, with a clonotype defined as all T cells sharing the same CDR3 nucleotide sequence. In the clone abundance analyses, frequencies were normalized to the 10,000 most abundant clones in each sample. Public T cell clones, which averaged fewer than five per sample, were excluded before analysis. Tumor-enriched and baseline blood-enriched clonotypes were defined by at least a 32-fold difference in abundance between compartments. A beta-binomial differential abundance model was used to identify clonotypes that were expanded or contracted between blood time points. Similarity between tumor and blood repertoires was quantified using the Baroni-Urbani and Buser coefficient, and groups were compared with two-tailed Wilcoxon tests in R. TCRdb re-hosts the immuneACCESS table, in-frame sequences only. Its copies lack some clones; in the studies checked, an unresolved V gene accounts for under half of them, and the cause for the rest is not known. V and J calls and clone size are as listed in that table; D and trimming were resolved from the DNA. The sample table contains roughly 130,000 clones; only one count was recorded for more than 75% of them. The ten largest account for about 5% of the sample.

With regard to this clone: The antigen it binds to is not known. No base-level quality is on record; no much larger clone is a single base apart.

Reading the label with the study, this specimen's time point is: blood 2 weeks post-SBRT. This sample's treatment or condition label indicates: 15 Gy SBRT to primary tumor, nephrectomy 4 weeks later. To follow tumor-enriched clonotypes, serial peripheral blood was collected from radiation-treated patients at baseline and at 2 weeks and 4 weeks after SBRT. Renal cell carcinoma with clear cell pathology was present in all patients. The QIAamp DNA Blood Mini Kit (Qiagen) was used to prepare genomic DNA for TCR sequencing. The analyses included only samples that passed all quality control checks. The germline V gene (reference sequence) provides CDR1 GTSNPN and CDR2 SVGIG. The CDR3 goes from the cysteine to the phenylalanine over 14 residues. Just CDR3 DNA is preserved here, 42 bases in frame from base 1. The junction shows trimming of 0 bases on V and 8 bases on J, plus 13 bases between the germline ends.

The chain employs TRBV30 and TRBJ1-4, with the D gene too uncertain to name. The sample consisted of blood, taken from a patient whose treatment included radiotherapy and nephrectomy. The TCR originated in a woman between 65 and 79 years old with renal cell carcinoma. The CDR3 protein sequence reads: CAWSVGGVGEKLFF. The DNA reads as follows: TGTGCCTGGAGTGTAGGCGGGGTGGGAGAAAAACTGTTTTTT. The CDR3, completed at both ends by the reference TRBV30 and TRBJ1-4 genes, gives the full variable domain SQTIHQWPATLVQPVGSPLSLECTVEGTSNPNLYWYRQAAGRGLQLLFYSVGIGQISSEVPQNLSASRPQDRQFILSSKKLLLSDSGFYLCAWSVGGVGEKLFFGSGTQLSVL.